This T cell receptor (beta chain) was sequenced for a study of blood T cell repertoires in COVID-19. Assay used: immunoSEQ multiplex PCR; TCRdb lists only in-frame clones, some missing. There are around 300,000 clones in the sample; about nine tenths occur only once, and 2% to 2.5% lies in the top ten. The CDR3 extends over 15 amino acids. V was clipped by 3 bases and J by 3 bases, with 13 bases between them. The V gene's germline CDR1 is LNHDA and CDR2 SQIVND (reference sequence). The sequencing input was peripheral blood. The chain recombines TRBV19 with TRBJ2-3; D is ambiguous. The origin of this receptor is a man aged 50-59 years with acute or convalescent COVID-19. In DNA, the CDR3 is TGTGCCAGTAGTATCACTCCGCTGAGAACAGATACGCAGTATTTT. Translation: CASSITPLRTDTQYF.